This is a list of T cell receptor beta chains from one sample in a study of shared clonotypes between healthy human individuals. Clones were read by immunoSEQ multiplex PCR, and TCRdb kept only the in-frame ones, dropping some. The sample lists approximately 1,500,000 clones; 95% to 99% were seen once. The sample was naive CD4+ T cells sorted from blood. The source is a man aged 25-45 years in good health. Both conserved end residues are part of each CDR3. The D gene is left open where the match is weak. Clone size is given for some rows only: seen once, a few or many times, or a class if the clone is expanded.

CDR3 DNA: TGTGCCGTCACAGGGGAAAGGGGGGAGCTGTTTTTT
CDR3 protein: CAVTGERGELFF
D gene: TRBD1
J gene: TRBJ2-2
clone size: .
V gene: TRBV6-1

CDR3 DNA: TGCGCCAGCACCTTGAGTTCGGGACAGCCGAAATCTAACTATGGCTACACCTTC
CDR3 protein: CASTLSSGQPKSNYGYTF
D gene: TRBD1
J gene: TRBJ1-2
clone size: .
V gene: TRBV5-1

CDR3 DNA: TGTGCCAGTACCAATCTTGGCGGGAGTAGGGGCAATGAGCAGTTCTTC
CDR3 protein: CASTNLGGSRGNEQFF
D gene: TRBD2
J gene: TRBJ2-1
clone size: .
V gene: TRBV19

CDR3 DNA: TGCGCCAGCAGCTTGGGTGGGGGTTTCGGTCAGCCCCAGCATTTT
CDR3 protein: CASSLGGGFGQPQHF
D gene: .
J gene: TRBJ1-5
clone size: .
V gene: TRBV5-1

CDR3 DNA: TGTGCCAGTAGTGCCCCTTCGACAGGGGGCCACGAGCAGTACTTC
CDR3 protein: CASSAPSTGGHEQYF
D gene: TRBD1
J gene: TRBJ2-7
clone size: .
V gene: TRBV19

CDR3 DNA: TGTGCCAGCAGCTCCGGACAGGGGGCTGGCAATGAGCAGTTCTTC
CDR3 protein: CASSSGQGAGNEQFF
D gene: TRBD1
J gene: TRBJ2-1
clone size: once
V gene: TRBV7-3

CDR3 DNA: TGTGCCAGCAGCGCGGGGACAGGGGGTAACGGGGAGCTGTTTTTT
CDR3 protein: CASSAGTGGNGELFF
D gene: TRBD1
J gene: TRBJ2-2
clone size: .
V gene: TRBV5-4

CDR3 DNA: TGTGCCAGCAGTTTTCCGGGCACAGATACGCAGTATTTT
CDR3 protein: CASSFPGTDTQYF
D gene: .
J gene: TRBJ2-3
clone size: .
V gene: TRBV6-5

CDR3 DNA: TGTGCCAGCTCACACACAGGGACGGGGGCCAACGTCCTGACTTTC
CDR3 protein: CASSHTGTGANVLTF
D gene: .
J gene: TRBJ2-6
clone size: .
V gene: TRBV18

CDR3 DNA: TGTGCCAGCAGCTCCTTCGGGGCTAGCGGGAGGGTCGCTGAGGAGACCCAGTACTTC
CDR3 protein: CASSSFGASGRVAEETQYF
D gene: TRBD2
J gene: TRBJ2-5
clone size: .
V gene: TRBV7-3

CDR3 DNA: TGTGCCAGCAGCGCCACAGGGAGCACAGATACGCAGTATTTT
CDR3 protein: CASSATGSTDTQYF
D gene: .
J gene: TRBJ2-3
clone size: .
V gene: TRBV7-7

CDR3 DNA: TGTGCCAGCAGGCAAGCTGACAGGGTAGGAACTGAAGCTTTCTTT
CDR3 protein: CASRQADRVGTEAFF
D gene: TRBD1
J gene: TRBJ1-1
clone size: .
V gene: TRBV2

CDR3 DNA: TGTGCCAGCTCACTCCGGACAACGCGCATTACCACCCCCTACAATGAGCAGTTCTTC
CDR3 protein: CASSLRTTRITTPYNEQFF
D gene: .
J gene: TRBJ2-1
clone size: .
V gene: TRBV18

CDR3 DNA: TGTGCCAGCTCACCCCTCGGGACCCAGGACTACGAGCAGTACTTC
CDR3 protein: CASSPLGTQDYEQYF
D gene: .
J gene: TRBJ2-7
clone size: .
V gene: TRBV18

CDR3 DNA: TGTGCCAGCAGCAAGGATGTTGAGCAGTTCTTC
CDR3 protein: CASSKDVEQFF
D gene: .
J gene: TRBJ2-1
clone size: once
V gene: TRBV9

CDR3 DNA: TGCAGCGTTGACGAAGGCAGGGGGCTATACGAGCAGTACTTC
CDR3 protein: CSVDEGRGLYEQYF
D gene: TRBD1
J gene: TRBJ2-7
clone size: .
V gene: TRBV29-1